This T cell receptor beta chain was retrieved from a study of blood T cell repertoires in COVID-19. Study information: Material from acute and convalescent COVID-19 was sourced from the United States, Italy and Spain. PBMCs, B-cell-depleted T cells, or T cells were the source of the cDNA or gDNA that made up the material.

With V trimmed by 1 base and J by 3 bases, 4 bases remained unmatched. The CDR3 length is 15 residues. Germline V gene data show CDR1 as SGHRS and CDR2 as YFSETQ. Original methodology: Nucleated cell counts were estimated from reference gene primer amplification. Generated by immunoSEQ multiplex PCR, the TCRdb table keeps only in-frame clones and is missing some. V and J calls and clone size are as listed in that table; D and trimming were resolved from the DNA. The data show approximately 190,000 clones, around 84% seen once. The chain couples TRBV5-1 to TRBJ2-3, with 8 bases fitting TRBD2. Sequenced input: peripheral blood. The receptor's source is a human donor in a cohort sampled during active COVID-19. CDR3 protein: CASSLWGGGTDTQYF. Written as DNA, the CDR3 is TGCGCCAGCAGCTTGTGGGGCGGGGGGACAGATACGCAGTATTTT.